This TCR beta chain was retrieved from a study of T cell repertoires in cytomegalovirus infection. The wider study: Public TCR beta signatures were indicative of both CMV infection and a matching HLA type. Overall study results and limits: Carriers of CMV and the relevant HLA type were discriminated by public TCR beta frequency. What dominated the ex vivo response were HLA-C-restricted CMV-specific TCR beta clonotypes.

On this clonotype itself: Its antigen is as yet unknown.

One entry per CDR3 protein results from TCRdb running MiXCR on the reads. The sample holds fewer than 300,000 distinct CDR3 sequences, about 25% seen once. The length of the CDR3 is 14 residues. J gave up 5 bases and V 10 bases, and 11 bases lay outside the gene matches. Germline V gives CDR1 WSHSY, CDR2 SAAADI. The chain carries TRBV10-2 and TRBJ2-1, with TRBD2 matching over 7 bases. The sequence derives from a human donor in good health (CMV status not recorded). Some clones in this sample may be carry-over from other donors' samples. The sample consisted of PBMCs. CDR3 nucleotide sequence: TGCGCCACCGAGGGGAGGGCCGTCGACAATGAGCAGTTCTTC. Amino acids: CATEGRAVDNEQFF.